Each of the 2 T cell receptor beta chains below was sequenced from the same sample in a study of blood T cell repertoires in COVID-19. TCRdb's copy holds only in-frame clones and misses some; the assay was immunoSEQ multiplex PCR. The sample records over 200,000 clones, approximately 82% being singletons. Sequencing was performed on peripheral blood. The receptors derive from a man in his forties with active or convalescent COVID-19.

The chain carries TRBV19 and TRBJ2-3; D possibly corresponds to TRBD2 (5 bases). With 3 bases removed from V and 8 bases from J, the gap between germline ends came to 15 bases. This CDR3 has 14 amino acids. The germline V gene has CDR1 LNHDA and CDR2 SQIVND (reference sequence). CDR3: CASSIGLSQATQYF. In DNA, the CDR3 is TGTGCCAGTAGTATTGGACTTTCCCAGGCTACGCAGTATTTT.

The chain couples TRBV30 to TRBJ1-1; no clear D gene. The CDR3 has 13 amino acids. Trimming pared 0 bases from V and 2 bases from J, leaving 7 bases between. CDR1 GTSNPN and CDR2 SVGIG come from the germline V gene (reference sequence). CDR3 DNA sequence: TGTGCCTGGAGTGTCACCAGAAACACTGAAGCTTTCTTT. Protein product: CAWSVTRNTEAFF.